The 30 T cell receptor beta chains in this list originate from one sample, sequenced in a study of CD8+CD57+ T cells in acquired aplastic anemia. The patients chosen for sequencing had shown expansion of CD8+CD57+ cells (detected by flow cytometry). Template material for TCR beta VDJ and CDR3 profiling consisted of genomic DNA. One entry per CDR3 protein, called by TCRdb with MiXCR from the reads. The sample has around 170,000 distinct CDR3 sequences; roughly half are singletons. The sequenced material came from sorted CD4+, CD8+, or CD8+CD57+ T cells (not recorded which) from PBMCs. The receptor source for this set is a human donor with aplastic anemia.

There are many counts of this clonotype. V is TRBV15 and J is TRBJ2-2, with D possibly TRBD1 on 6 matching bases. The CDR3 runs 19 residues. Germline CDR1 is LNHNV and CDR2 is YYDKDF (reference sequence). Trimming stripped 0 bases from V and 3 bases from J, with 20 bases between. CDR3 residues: CATSREGRVSKGDTGELFF. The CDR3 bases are TGTGCCACCAGCAGAGAGGGCAGGGTATCAAAGGGGGACACCGGGGAGCTGTTTTTT.

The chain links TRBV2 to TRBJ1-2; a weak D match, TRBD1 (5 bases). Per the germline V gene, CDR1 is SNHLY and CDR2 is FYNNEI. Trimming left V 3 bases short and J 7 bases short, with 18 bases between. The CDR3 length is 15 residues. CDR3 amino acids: CASSDLQEKDLGYTF. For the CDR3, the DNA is TGTGCCAGCAGTGATTTACAGGAAAAGGATCTTGGCTACACCTTC.

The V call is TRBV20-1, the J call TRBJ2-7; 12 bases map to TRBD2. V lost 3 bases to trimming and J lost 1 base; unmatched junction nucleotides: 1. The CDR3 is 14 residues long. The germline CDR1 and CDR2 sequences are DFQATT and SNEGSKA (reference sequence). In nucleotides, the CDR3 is TGCAGTGCTAGGACTAGCGGGAGATCCTACGAGCAGTACTTC. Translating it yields CSARTSGRSYEQYF.

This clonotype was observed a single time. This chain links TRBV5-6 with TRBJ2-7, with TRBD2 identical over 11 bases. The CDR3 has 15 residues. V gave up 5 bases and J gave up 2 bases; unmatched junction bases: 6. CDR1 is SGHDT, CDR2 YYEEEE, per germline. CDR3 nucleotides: TGTGCCAGCAGTGGGGGGACTAGCGGTCCCTACGAGCAGTACTTC. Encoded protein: CASSGGTSGPYEQYF. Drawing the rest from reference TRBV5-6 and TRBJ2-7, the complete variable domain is DAGVTQSPTHLIKTRGQQVTLRCSPKSGHDTVSWYQQALGQGPQFIFQYYEEEERQRGNFPDRFSGHQFPNYSSELNVNALLLGDSALYLCASSGGTSGPYEQYFGPGTRLTVT.

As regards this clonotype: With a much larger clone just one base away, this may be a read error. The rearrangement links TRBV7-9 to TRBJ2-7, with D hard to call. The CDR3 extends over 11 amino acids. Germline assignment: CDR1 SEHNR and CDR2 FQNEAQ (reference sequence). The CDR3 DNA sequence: TGTGCCGGCAGCCCCATTTACGAGCAGTACTTC. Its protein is CAGSPIYEQYF.

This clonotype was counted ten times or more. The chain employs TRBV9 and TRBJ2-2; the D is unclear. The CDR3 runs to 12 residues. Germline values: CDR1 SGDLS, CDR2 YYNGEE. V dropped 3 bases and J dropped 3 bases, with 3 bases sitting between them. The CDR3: CASSAYTGELFF. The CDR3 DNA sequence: TGTGCCAGCAGCGCCTACACCGGGGAGCTGTTTTTT.

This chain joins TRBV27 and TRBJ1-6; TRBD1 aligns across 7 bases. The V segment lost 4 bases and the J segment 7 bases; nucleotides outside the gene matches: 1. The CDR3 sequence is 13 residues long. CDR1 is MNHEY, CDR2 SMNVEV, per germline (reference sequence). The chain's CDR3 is CASSWTGNSPLHF. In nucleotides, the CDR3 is TGTGCCAGCAGTTGGACAGGAAATTCACCCCTCCACTTT.

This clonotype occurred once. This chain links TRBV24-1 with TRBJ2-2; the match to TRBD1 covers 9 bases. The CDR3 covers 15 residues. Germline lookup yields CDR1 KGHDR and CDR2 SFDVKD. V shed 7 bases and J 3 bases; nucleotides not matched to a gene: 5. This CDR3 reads CATSHRDRDTGELFF. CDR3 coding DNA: TGTGCCACCAGCCACCGGGACAGGGACACCGGGGAGCTGTTTTTT.

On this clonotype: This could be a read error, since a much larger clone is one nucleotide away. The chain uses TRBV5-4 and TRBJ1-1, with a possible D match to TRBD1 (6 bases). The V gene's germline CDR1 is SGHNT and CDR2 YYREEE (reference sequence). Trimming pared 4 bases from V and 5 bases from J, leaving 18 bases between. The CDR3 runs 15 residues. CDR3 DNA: TGTGCCAGCAGCGTAGCGATGGGGGCGCGGACTGAAGCTTTCTTT. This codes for CASSVAMGARTEAFF.

The DNA for the CDR3 is TGTTTGAGCGGGGGGGCCACCGGGGAGCTGTTTTTT. This encodes CLSGGATGELFF. V and J are TRBV2 and TRBJ2-2; the match to TRBD2 covers 10 bases. This CDR3 spans 12 amino acids. Germline lookup yields CDR1 SNHLY and CDR2 FYNNEI.

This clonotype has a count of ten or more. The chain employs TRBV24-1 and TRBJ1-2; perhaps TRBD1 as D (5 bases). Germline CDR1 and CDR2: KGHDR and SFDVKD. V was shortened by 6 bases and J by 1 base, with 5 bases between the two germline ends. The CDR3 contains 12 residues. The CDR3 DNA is TGTGCCACCAGTCAGGGTAACTATGGCTACACCTTC. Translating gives CATSQGNYGYTF.

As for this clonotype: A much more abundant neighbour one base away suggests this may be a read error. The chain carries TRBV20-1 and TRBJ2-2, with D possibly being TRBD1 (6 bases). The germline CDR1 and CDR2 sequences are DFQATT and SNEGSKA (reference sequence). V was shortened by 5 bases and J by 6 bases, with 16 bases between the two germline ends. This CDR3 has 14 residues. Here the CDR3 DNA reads TGCAGTGCTGGGGATACAGGGACCCCCGGGGAGCTGTTTTTT. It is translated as CSAGDTGTPGELFF.

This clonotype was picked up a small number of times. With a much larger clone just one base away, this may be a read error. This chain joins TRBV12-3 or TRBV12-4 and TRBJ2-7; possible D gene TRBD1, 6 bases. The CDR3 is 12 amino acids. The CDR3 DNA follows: TGTGCCAGCGCGAAACAGGGCTACGAGCAGCACTTC. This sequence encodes CASAKQGYEQHF.

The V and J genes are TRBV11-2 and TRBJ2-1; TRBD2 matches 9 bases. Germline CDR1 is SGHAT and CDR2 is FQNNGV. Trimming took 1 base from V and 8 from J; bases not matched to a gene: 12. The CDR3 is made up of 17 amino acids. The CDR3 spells CASSLVLAGSRGDEQFF. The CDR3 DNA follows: TGTGCCAGCAGCTTAGTACTAGCGGGTTCCCGGGGGGATGAGCAGTTCTTC.

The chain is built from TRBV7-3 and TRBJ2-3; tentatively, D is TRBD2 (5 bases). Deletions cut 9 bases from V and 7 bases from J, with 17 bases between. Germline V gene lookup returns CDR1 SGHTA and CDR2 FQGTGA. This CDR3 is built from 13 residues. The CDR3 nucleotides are TGTGCCAGTTCTGCTCGTGGGAGAAATACGCAGTATTTT. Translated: CASSARGRNTQYF. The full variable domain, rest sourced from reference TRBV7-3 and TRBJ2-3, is GAGVSQTPSNKVTEKGKYVELRCDPISGHTALYWYRQSLGQGPEFLIYFQGTGAADDSGLPNDRFFAVRPEGSVSTLKIQRTERGDSAVYLCASSARGRNTQYFGPGTRLTVL.

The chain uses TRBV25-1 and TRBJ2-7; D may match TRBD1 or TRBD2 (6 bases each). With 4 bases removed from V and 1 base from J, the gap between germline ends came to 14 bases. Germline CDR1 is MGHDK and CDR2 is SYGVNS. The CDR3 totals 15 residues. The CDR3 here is CASSVSGAPSYEQYF. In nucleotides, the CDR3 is TGTGCCAGCAGTGTATCGGGGGCACCGTCCTACGAGCAGTACTTC.

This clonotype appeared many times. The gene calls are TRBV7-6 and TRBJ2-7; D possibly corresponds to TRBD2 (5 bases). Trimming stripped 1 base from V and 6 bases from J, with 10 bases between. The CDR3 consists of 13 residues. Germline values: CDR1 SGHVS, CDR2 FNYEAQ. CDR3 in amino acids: CASSLGDYSEQYF. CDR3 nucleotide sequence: TGTGCCAGCAGCTTAGGTGACTATAGCGAGCAGTACTTC.

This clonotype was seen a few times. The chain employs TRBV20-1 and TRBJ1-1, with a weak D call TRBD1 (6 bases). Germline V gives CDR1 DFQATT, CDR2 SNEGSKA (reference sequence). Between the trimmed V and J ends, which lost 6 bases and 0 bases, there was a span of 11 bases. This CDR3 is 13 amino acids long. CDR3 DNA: TGCAGTGCCCCGGGACACCTGAACACTGAAGCTTTCTTT. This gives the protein CSAPGHLNTEAFF.

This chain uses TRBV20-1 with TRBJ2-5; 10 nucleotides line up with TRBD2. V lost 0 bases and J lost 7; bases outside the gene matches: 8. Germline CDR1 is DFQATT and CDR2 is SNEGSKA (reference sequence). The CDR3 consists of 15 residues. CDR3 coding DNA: TGCAGTGCTAGAGACAGCGGGAGGGATACAGGGACCCAGTACTTC. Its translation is CSARDSGRDTGTQYF.

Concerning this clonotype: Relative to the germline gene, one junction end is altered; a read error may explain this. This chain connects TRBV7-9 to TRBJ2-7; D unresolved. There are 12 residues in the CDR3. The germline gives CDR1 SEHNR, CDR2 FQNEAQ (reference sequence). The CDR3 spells CASTANTYEQYF. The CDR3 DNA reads TGCGCCAGCACAGCGAACACCTACGAGCAGTACTTC.

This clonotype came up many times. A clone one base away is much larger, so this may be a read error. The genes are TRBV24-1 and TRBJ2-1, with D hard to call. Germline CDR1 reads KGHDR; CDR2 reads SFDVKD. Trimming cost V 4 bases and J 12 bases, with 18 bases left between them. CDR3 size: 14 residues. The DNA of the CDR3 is TGTGCCACCAGTGACACCATCCCTCCTAAGAGGCAGTTCTTC. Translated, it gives CATSDTIPPKRQFF.

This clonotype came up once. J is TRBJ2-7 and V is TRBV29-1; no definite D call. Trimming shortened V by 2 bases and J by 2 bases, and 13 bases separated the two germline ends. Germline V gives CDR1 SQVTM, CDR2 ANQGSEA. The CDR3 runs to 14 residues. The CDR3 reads CSVEFNRAPYEQYF. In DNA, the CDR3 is TGCAGCGTTGAATTCAACAGAGCCCCCTACGAGCAGTACTTC.

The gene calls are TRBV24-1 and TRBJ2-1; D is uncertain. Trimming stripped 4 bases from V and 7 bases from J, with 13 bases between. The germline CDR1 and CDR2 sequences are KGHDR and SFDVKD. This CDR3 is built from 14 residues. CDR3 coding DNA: TGTGCCACCAGTGACAGGTCGGTTTTGAATGAGCAGTTCTTC. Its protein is CATSDRSVLNEQFF.

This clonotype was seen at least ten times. This chain's CDR3 is CASSLALPGEQYF. The CDR3 DNA reads as TGTGCCAGCAGCTTGGCCCTACCGGGGGAGCAGTACTTC. The V and J genes are TRBV5-6 and TRBJ2-7, with a tentative D call TRBD2 (5 bases). CDR1 is SGHDT and CDR2 is YYEEEE in the germline V gene. The germline V and J ends were trimmed by 0 bases and 7 bases, with 11 bases remaining between them. CDR3 length: 13 residues.

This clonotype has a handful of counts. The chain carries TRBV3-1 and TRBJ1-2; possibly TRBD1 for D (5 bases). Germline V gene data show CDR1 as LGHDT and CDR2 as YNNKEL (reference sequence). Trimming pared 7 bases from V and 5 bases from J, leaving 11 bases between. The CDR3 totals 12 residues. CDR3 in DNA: TGTGCCAGCACCCCGGGGGGGTATGGCTACACCTTC. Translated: CASTPGGYGYTF.

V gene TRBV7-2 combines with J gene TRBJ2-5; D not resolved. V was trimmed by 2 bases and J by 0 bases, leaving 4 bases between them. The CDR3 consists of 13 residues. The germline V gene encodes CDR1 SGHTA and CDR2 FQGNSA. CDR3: CASSLYNQETQYF. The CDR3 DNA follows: TGTGCCAGCAGCTTATACAACCAAGAGACCCAGTACTTC.

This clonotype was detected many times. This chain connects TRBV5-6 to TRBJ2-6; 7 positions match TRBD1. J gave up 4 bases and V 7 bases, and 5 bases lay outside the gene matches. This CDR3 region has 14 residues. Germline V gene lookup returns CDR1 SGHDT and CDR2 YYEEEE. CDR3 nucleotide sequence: TGTGCCAGCTATAAGGGGGCCGGGGCCAACGTCCTGACTTTC. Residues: CASYKGAGANVLTF.

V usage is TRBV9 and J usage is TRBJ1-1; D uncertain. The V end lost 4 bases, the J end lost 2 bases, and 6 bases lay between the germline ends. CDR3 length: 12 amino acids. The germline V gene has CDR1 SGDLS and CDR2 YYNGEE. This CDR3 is CASSSINTEAFF. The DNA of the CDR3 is TGTGCCAGCAGCTCCATAAACACTGAAGCTTTCTTT.

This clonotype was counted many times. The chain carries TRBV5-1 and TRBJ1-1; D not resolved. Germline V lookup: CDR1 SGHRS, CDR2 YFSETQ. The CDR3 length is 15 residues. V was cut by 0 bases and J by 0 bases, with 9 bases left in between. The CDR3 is CASSLVSPMNTEAFF. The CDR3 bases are TGCGCCAGCAGCTTGGTCAGTCCGATGAACACTGAAGCTTTCTTT.

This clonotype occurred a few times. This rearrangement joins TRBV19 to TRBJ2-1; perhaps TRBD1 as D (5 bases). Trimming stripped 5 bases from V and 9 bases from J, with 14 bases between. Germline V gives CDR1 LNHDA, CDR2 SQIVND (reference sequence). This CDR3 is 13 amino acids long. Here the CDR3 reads CASSLQARGEQFF. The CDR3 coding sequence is TGTGCCAGTAGTCTCCAGGCAAGGGGTGAGCAGTTCTTC.